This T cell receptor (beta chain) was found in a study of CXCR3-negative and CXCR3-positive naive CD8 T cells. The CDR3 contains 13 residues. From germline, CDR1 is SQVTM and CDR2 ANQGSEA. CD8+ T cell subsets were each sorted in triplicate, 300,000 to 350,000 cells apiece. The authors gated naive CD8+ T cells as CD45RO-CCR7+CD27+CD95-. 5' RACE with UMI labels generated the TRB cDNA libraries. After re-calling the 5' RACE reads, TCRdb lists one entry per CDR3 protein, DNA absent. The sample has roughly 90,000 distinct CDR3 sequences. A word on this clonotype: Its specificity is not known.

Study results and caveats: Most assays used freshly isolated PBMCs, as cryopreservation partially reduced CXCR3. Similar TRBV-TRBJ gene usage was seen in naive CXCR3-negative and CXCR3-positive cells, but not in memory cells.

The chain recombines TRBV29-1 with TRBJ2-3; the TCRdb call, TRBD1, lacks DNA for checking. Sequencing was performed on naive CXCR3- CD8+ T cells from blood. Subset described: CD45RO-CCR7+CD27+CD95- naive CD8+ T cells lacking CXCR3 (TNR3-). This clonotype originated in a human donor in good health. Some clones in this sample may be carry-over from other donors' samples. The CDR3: CSVGAGGTDTQYF.